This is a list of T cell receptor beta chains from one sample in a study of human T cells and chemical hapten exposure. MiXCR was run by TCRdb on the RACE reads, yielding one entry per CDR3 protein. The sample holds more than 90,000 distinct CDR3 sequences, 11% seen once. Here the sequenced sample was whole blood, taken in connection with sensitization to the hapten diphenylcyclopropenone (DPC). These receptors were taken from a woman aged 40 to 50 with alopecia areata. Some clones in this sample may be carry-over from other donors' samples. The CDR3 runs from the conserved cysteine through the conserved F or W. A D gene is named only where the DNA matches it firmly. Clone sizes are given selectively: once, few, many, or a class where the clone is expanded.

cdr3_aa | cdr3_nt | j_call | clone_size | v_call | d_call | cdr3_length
CASSLGGIKNTGELFF | TGTGCCAGCAGCTTAGGGGGGATTAAGAACACCGGGGAGCTGTTTTTT | TRBJ2-2 | many | TRBV7-2 | NA | 16
CASSAPPGQGGSGTEAFF | TGTGCCAGCAGTGCCCCACCGGGACAGGGTGGTTCCGGCACTGAAGCTTTCTTT | TRBJ1-1 | few | TRBV6-5 | TRBD1 | 18
CAWSIADDYGYTF | TGTGCCTGGAGTATCGCAGACGACTATGGCTACACCTTC | TRBJ1-2 | many | TRBV30 | NA | 13
CASSLTSGYPDTQYF | TGTGCCAGCAGCTTGACTAGCGGGTATCCAGATACGCAGTATTTT | TRBJ2-3 | few | TRBV5-6 | TRBD2 | 15
CASSYFSGKVAGELFF | TGTGCCAGCAGTTACTTCTCAGGGAAGGTAGCCGGGGAGCTGTTTTTT | TRBJ2-2 | few | TRBV6-6 | NA | 16
CASSPPRAGAFTGELFF | TGTGCCAGCAGCCCCCCCCGGGCGGGGGCCTTCACCGGGGAGCTGTTTTTT | TRBJ2-2 | NA | TRBV9 | NA | 17
CASRQAGGWGNEQFF | TGTGCCAGCAGACAAGCCGGCGGGTGGGGGAATGAGCAGTTCTTC | TRBJ2-1 | NA | TRBV6-2/TRBV6-3 | NA | 15
CASSVLAGGYNEQFF | TGCGCCAGCAGCGTTCTAGCGGGAGGATACAATGAGCAGTTCTTC | TRBJ2-1 | NA | TRBV5-1 | TRBD2 | 15
CASSHHSGPLHF | TGTGCCAGCAGCCACCACAGCGGTCCCCTCCACTTT | TRBJ1-6 | many | TRBV14 | NA | 12
CASSPYTGGGTEAFF | TGTGCTAGCAGCCCTTACACCGGGGGGGGCACTGAAGCTTTCTTT | TRBJ1-1 | NA | TRBV7-7 | NA | 15
CASSLAGQGANQPQHF | TGTGCCAGCAGTTTAGCGGGACAGGGAGCAAATCAGCCCCAGCATTTT | TRBJ1-5 | many | TRBV28 | TRBD1 | 16
CGSTLRGSSYEQYF | TGTGGCAGCACCCTTCGGGGCAGCTCCTACGAGCAGTACTTC | TRBJ2-7 | NA | TRBV11-2 | NA | 14
CASKPGQGAPDTQYF | TGTGCCAGCAAACCGGGACAGGGGGCCCCAGATACGCAGTATTTT | TRBJ2-3 | many | TRBV6-1 | TRBD1 | 15
CSARGRGVDEQFF | TGCAGTGCTAGAGGAAGGGGGGTAGATGAGCAGTTCTTC | TRBJ2-1 | few | TRBV20-1 | NA | 13
CASTLGQGGQPQHF | TGTGCCAGCACCCTAGGGCAGGGTGGGCAGCCCCAGCATTTT | TRBJ1-5 | many | TRBV28 | NA | 14
CASSPDGVPGDTQYF | TGTGCCAGCAGTCCCGACGGCGTTCCAGGAGATACGCAGTATTTT | TRBJ2-3 | NA | TRBV7-9 | NA | 15
CASRGDGAYEQYF | TGTGCCAGCCGGGGGGACGGAGCCTACGAGCAGTACTTC | TRBJ2-7 | NA | TRBV28 | TRBD2 | 13
CASSFEGTNTGELFF | TGTGCCAGCAGTTTTGAGGGAACCAACACCGGGGAGCTGTTTTTT | TRBJ2-2 | many | TRBV27 | NA | 15
CASSPTTDTQYF | TGTGCCAGCAGCCCGACAACAGATACGCAGTATTTT | TRBJ2-3 | many | TRBV7-2 | NA | 12
CASGRTSGMADTQYF | TGCGCCAGCGGGAGGACTAGCGGGATGGCAGATACGCAGTATTTT | TRBJ2-3 | few | TRBV5-1 | TRBD2 | 15
CASSEEGLPPEQYF | TGTGCCAGCAGTGAAGAGGGCCTCCCCCCCGAGCAGTACTTC | TRBJ2-7 | many | TRBV2 | NA | 14
CASSPGQDSGYTF | TGTGCCAGCAGTCCCGGACAGGACTCTGGCTACACCTTC | TRBJ1-2 | many | TRBV7-9 | TRBD1 | 13